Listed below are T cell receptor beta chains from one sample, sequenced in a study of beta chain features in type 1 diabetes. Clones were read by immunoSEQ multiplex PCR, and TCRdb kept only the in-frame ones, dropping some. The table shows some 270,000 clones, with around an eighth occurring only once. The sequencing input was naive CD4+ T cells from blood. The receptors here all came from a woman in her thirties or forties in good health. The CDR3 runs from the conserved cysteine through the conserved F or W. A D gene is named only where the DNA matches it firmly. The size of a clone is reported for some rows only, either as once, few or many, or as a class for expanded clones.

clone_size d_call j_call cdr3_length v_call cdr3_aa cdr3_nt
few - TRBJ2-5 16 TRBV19 CASSGLAVFGGETQYF TGTGCCAGTAGTGGGTTAGCCGTGTTCGGTGGAGAGACCCAGTACTTC
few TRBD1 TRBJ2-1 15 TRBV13 CASSVDRGPYNEQFF TGTGCCAGCAGCGTGGACAGGGGGCCCTACAATGAGCAGTTCTTC
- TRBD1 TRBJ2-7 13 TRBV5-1 CASSPTGAYEQYF TGCGCCAGCAGCCCGACAGGGGCCTACGAGCAGTACTTC
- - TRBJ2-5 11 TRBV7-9 CASSLGEPQYF TGTGCCAGCAGCTTAGGGGAGCCCCAGTACTTC
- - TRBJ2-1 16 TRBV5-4 CASSLGGRVAYNEQFF TGTGCCAGCAGCTTGGGGGGGCGAGTAGCCTACAATGAGCAGTTCTTC
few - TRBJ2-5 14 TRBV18 CASSPGLAQETQYF TGTGCCAGCTCACCGGGCCTAGCGCAAGAGACCCAGTACTTC
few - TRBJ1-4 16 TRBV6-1 CASSASSDSFVEKLFF TGTGCCAGCAGTGCATCTTCGGACAGCTTCGTTGAAAAACTGTTTTTT
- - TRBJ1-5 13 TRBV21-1 CASSPWLDQPQHF TGTGCCAGCAGCCCCTGGCTCGATCAGCCCCAGCATTTT
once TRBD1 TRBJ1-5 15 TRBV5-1 CASSLDGTGDQPQHF TGCGCCAGCAGCTTGGACGGGACAGGGGATCAGCCCCAGCATTTT
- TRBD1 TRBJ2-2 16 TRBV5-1 CASSLAAGGYTGELFF TGCGCCAGCAGCTTGGCCGCAGGGGGCTATACGGGGGAGCTGTTTTTT
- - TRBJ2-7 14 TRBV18 CASSPPGGAYEQYF TGTGCCAGCTCACCACCAGGAGGGGCCTACGAGCAGTACTTC
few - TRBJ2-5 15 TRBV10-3 CAISGGTGVGETQYF TGTGCCATCAGTGGGGGGACGGGGGTCGGGGAGACCCAGTACTTC
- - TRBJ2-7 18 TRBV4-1 CASSPFLDSKWVYYEQYF TGCGCCAGCAGCCCCTTTCTGGACTCCAAATGGGTCTACTACGAGCAGTACTTC
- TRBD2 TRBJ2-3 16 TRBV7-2 CASSLPKGAGVDTQYF TGTGCCAGCAGCTTACCTAAAGGAGCGGGGGTAGATACGCAGTATTTT
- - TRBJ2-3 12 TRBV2 CASGSPPGTQYF TGTGCCAGCGGGAGCCCACCGGGTACGCAGTATTTT
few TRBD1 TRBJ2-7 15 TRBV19 CASSAPGTVSYEQYF TGTGCCAGTAGTGCCCCCGGGACAGTATCCTACGAGCAGTACTTC
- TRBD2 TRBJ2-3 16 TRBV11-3 CASSSSSGGRTDTQYF TGTGCCAGCAGCTCGTCTAGCGGGGGACGCACAGATACGCAGTATTTT
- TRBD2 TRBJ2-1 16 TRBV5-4 CASSSNVGGAYNEQFF TGTGCCAGCAGCTCTAATGTCGGGGGGGCCTACAATGAGCAGTTCTTC
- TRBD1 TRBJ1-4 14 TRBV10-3 CAIKGDRENEKLFF TGTGCCATCAAAGGGGACAGGGAAAATGAAAAACTGTTTTTT
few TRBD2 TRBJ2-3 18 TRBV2 CASRVYSSGARGTDTQYF TGTGCCAGCAGAGTATATTCTAGCGGCGCAAGGGGCACAGATACGCAGTATTTT
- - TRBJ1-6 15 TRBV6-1 CASSEGWGQNSPLHF TGTGCCAGCAGTGAGGGGTGGGGGCAGAATTCACCCCTCCACTTT
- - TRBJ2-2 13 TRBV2 CASSLSSTGELFF TGTGCCAGCTCCCTATCAAGTACCGGGGAGCTGTTTTTT
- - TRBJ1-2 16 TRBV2 CASSDHGREGAYGYTF TGTGCCAGCAGTGACCACGGCCGAGAAGGAGCTTATGGCTACACCTTC
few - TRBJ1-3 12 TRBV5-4 CAGGDGGNTIYF TGTGCCGGGGGGGACGGAGGAAACACCATATATTTT
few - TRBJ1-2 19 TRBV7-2 CASSLASRVGGPLLYGYTF TGTGCCAGCAGCTTAGCGTCGCGGGTAGGAGGGCCCCTCCTCTATGGCTACACCTTC
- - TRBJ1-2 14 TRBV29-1 CSVVVMSTNYGYTF TGCAGCGTTGTAGTGATGTCTACGAACTATGGCTACACCTTC
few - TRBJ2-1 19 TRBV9 CASSVAPPPRRSSYNEQFF TGTGCCAGCAGCGTAGCCCCTCCCCCGCGGCGGAGCTCCTACAATGAGCAGTTCTTC
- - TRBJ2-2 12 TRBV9 CASSVDQGQLFF TGTGCCAGCAGCGTAGATCAGGGCCAGCTGTTTTTT
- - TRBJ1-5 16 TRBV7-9 CASSLLGATGNQPQHF TGTGCCAGCAGCTTATTGGGGGCTACGGGCAATCAGCCCCAGCATTTT
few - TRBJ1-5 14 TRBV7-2 CASSLTGSQQPQHF TGTGCCAGCAGCTTAACAGGGTCCCAACAGCCCCAGCATTTT
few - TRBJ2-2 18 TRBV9 CASSVGMGGSANTGELFF TGTGCCAGCAGCGTAGGGATGGGGGGAAGCGCGAACACCGGGGAGCTGTTTTTT
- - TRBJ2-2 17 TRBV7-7 CASSLTWGGPNTGELFF TGTGCTAGCAGCTTAACATGGGGGGGCCCGAACACCGGGGAGCTGTTTTTT
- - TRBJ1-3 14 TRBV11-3 CASSLGLSGNTIYF TGTGCCAGCAGCTTAGGGCTCTCTGGAAACACCATATATTTT
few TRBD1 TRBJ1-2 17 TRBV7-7 CASSLVGTGGKDYGYTF TGTGCCAGCAGCTTAGTTGGGACAGGGGGCAAGGACTATGGCTACACCTTC
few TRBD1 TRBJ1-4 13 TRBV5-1 CASNRTGREKLFF TGCGCCAGCAACCGGACAGGGCGAGAAAAACTGTTTTTT
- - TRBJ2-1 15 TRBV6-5 CASTDTGPPDNEQFF TGTGCCAGCACCGATACAGGGCCTCCGGACAATGAGCAGTTCTTC
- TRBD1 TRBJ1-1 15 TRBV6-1 CATAVSTGANTEAFF TGTGCCACCGCGGTTTCGACAGGGGCGAACACTGAAGCTTTCTTT
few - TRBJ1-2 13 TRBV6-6 CASTFGSNYGYTF TGTGCCAGCACCTTCGGGTCTAACTATGGCTACACCTTC
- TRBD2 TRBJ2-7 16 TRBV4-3 CASSQDGSSGGTGQYF TGCGCCAGCAGCCAAGATGGTTCTAGCGGGGGGACGGGGCAGTACTTC
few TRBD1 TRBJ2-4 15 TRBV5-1 CASSSTGTGGNIQYF TGCGCCAGCAGCTCAACCGGGACAGGGGGCAACATTCAGTACTTC
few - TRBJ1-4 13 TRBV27 CASSYRDNEKLFF TGTGCCAGCAGCTACAGGGATAATGAAAAACTGTTTTTT
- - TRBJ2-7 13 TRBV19 CASSPGTLYEQYF TGTGCCAGTAGTCCCGGGACACTCTACGAGCAGTACTTC
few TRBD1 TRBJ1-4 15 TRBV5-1 CASSLGLQGGEKLFF TGCGCCAGCAGCTTGGGACTACAGGGGGGTGAAAAACTGTTTTTT
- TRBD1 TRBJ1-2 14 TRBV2 CASSGDRAFNGYTF TGTGCCAGCAGTGGGGACAGGGCGTTCAATGGCTACACCTTC
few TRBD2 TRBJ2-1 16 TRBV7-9 CASSLVLSSGDNEQFF TGTGCCAGCAGCTTGGTGTTGTCTAGCGGCGACAATGAGCAGTTCTTC
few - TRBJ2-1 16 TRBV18 CASSPKEGATRNEQFF TGTGCCAGCTCACCAAAAGAAGGGGCTACGCGCAATGAGCAGTTCTTC
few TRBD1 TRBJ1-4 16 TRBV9 CASSARRQGQNEKLFF TGTGCCAGCAGCGCCCGACGACAGGGGCAAAATGAAAAACTGTTTTTT
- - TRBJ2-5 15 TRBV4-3 CASSQDLGAPETQYF TGCGCCAGCAGCCAAGACCTAGGAGCCCCAGAGACCCAGTACTTC
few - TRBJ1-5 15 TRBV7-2 CASSLWGSGHQPQHF TGTGCCAGCAGCTTATGGGGCAGTGGTCATCAGCCCCAGCATTTT
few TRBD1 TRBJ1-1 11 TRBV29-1 CSVTGGPEAFF TGCAGCGTGACAGGGGGGCCTGAAGCTTTCTTT
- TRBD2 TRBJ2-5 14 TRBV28 CASSSAGGRETQYF TGTGCCAGCAGTTCAGCGGGGGGCCGGGAGACCCAGTACTTC
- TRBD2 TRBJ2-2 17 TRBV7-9 CASSLTQRGGPTGELFF TGTGCCAGCAGCCTAACCCAGCGGGGGGGCCCAACCGGGGAGCTGTTTTTT
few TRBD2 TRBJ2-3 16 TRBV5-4 CASSGKTSGGTDTQYF TGTGCCAGCAGCGGAAAGACTAGCGGGGGCACAGATACGCAGTATTTT
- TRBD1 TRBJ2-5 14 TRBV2 CASRGQGFQETQYF TGTGCCAGCAGAGGACAGGGGTTCCAAGAGACCCAGTACTTC